Listed below are T cell receptor beta chains from one sample, sequenced in a study of blood T cell repertoires in COVID-19. Sequenced by immunoSEQ multiplex PCR; TCRdb stores in-frame clones only, minus some. The sample holds about 220,000 clones; 82% are singletons and the top ten take about 5%. The sequencing input was peripheral blood. The receptors were gathered from a woman in her 70s with COVID-19, enrolled during active disease. Both conserved end residues are part of each CDR3. A D gene is named only where the DNA matches it firmly. Size is omitted from some rows. Given values are once, few, many or a class for expanded clones.

d_gene: TRBD1; j_gene: TRBJ2-1; abundance: -; len: 17; v_gene: TRBV7-2; CDR3nt: TGTGCCAGCAGCTTAGGATACAGGGGGCGTTTCGCCGATGAGCAGTTCTTC; CDR3aa: CASSLGYRGRFADEQFF
d_gene: TRBD1; j_gene: TRBJ2-1; abundance: -; len: 17; v_gene: TRBV5-1; CDR3nt: TGCGCCAGCAGCTTGGACCCTACAGGGGTGGGCTACAATGAGCAGTTCTTC; CDR3aa: CASSLDPTGVGYNEQFF
d_gene: TRBD1; j_gene: TRBJ1-5; abundance: -; len: 14; v_gene: TRBV6-5; CDR3nt: TGTGCCAGCAGTACACAGGGGCTCGGGCAGCCCCAGCATTTT; CDR3aa: CASSTQGLGQPQHF
d_gene: -; j_gene: TRBJ2-7; abundance: -; len: 16; v_gene: TRBV15; CDR3nt: TGTGCCACCAGCAGAGATAAGAAAGCTTACTCCTACGAGCAGTACTTC; CDR3aa: CATSRDKKAYSYEQYF
d_gene: -; j_gene: TRBJ1-2; abundance: -; len: 14; v_gene: TRBV6-2/TRBV6-3; CDR3nt: TGTGCCAGCAGTTATGCGGGGGCTGGGTATGGCTACACCTTC; CDR3aa: CASSYAGAGYGYTF
d_gene: -; j_gene: TRBJ1-4; abundance: -; len: 15; v_gene: TRBV30; CDR3nt: TGTGCCTGGAGGTCGCACGGTGCAACTAATGAAAAACTGTTTTTT; CDR3aa: CAWRSHGATNEKLFF
d_gene: -; j_gene: TRBJ2-1; abundance: few; len: 15; v_gene: TRBV24-1; CDR3nt: TGTGCCACCAGTGGGGACTTCGGGAAATACAATGAGCAGTTCTTC; CDR3aa: CATSGDFGKYNEQFF
d_gene: TRBD1; j_gene: TRBJ1-2; abundance: -; len: 16; v_gene: TRBV19; CDR3nt: TGTGCCAGTAGTATAGTGATGACAGGGGGTTCCTATGGCTACACCTTC; CDR3aa: CASSIVMTGGSYGYTF
d_gene: TRBD1; j_gene: TRBJ1-1; abundance: -; len: 16; v_gene: TRBV5-4; CDR3nt: TGTGCCAGCAGCTTGGGTTCGGGACAGGGCGGCACTGAAGCTTTCTTT; CDR3aa: CASSLGSGQGGTEAFF
d_gene: TRBD1; j_gene: TRBJ1-6; abundance: -; len: 14; v_gene: TRBV4-3; CDR3nt: TGCGCCAGCAGCCAAGGGACAGGTGGTTCACCCCTCCACTTT; CDR3aa: CASSQGTGGSPLHF
d_gene: -; j_gene: TRBJ1-3; abundance: -; len: 18; v_gene: TRBV7-2; CDR3nt: TGTGCCAGCAGCTACCCGACAGGAACCTACCTCTCTGGAAACACCATATATTTT; CDR3aa: CASSYPTGTYLSGNTIYF
d_gene: TRBD1; j_gene: TRBJ1-4; abundance: few; len: 15; v_gene: TRBV27; CDR3nt: TGTGCCAGCAGAATCGGGAACAGGGGTAATGAAAAACTGTTTTTT; CDR3aa: CASRIGNRGNEKLFF
d_gene: TRBD1; j_gene: TRBJ2-6; abundance: -; len: 15; v_gene: TRBV5-4; CDR3nt: TGTGCCAGCAGCTTAGACAGGGCCGGGGCCAACGTCCTGACTTTC; CDR3aa: CASSLDRAGANVLTF
d_gene: -; j_gene: TRBJ2-2; abundance: -; len: 17; v_gene: TRBV5-5; CDR3nt: TGTGCCAGCAGGGGGGGGGCACAGGGCACAGTGGCCGGGGAGCTGTTTTTT; CDR3aa: CASRGGAQGTVAGELFF
d_gene: TRBD1; j_gene: TRBJ2-7; abundance: -; len: 15; v_gene: TRBV10-3; CDR3nt: TGTGCCCCGCCCGGGACAGGGACCGTTTCCTACGAGCAGTACTTC; CDR3aa: CAPPGTGTVSYEQYF
d_gene: -; j_gene: TRBJ2-7; abundance: -; len: 13; v_gene: TRBV6-5; CDR3nt: TGTGCCAGCACCGGGACTTACCCCTACGAGCAGTACTTC; CDR3aa: CASTGTYPYEQYF
d_gene: TRBD1; j_gene: TRBJ2-1; abundance: -; len: 16; v_gene: TRBV19; CDR3nt: TGTGCCAGTAGTGCTCTCCGGGACAGGGTATACAATGAGCAGTTCTTC; CDR3aa: CASSALRDRVYNEQFF
d_gene: TRBD2; j_gene: TRBJ2-1; abundance: -; len: 15; v_gene: TRBV24-1; CDR3nt: TGTGCCACCAGTCGTACGACTAGCGGCGAAGGTGAGCAGTTCTTC; CDR3aa: CATSRTTSGEGEQFF
d_gene: TRBD1; j_gene: TRBJ1-5; abundance: -; len: 14; v_gene: TRBV10-3; CDR3nt: TGTGCCATAAGCGGGACAGGGGGCGGTCAGCCCCAGCATTTT; CDR3aa: CAISGTGGGQPQHF
d_gene: -; j_gene: TRBJ1-2; abundance: -; len: 14; v_gene: TRBV7-3; CDR3nt: TGTGCCAGCAGCTTAGGCCCCACTAACTATGGCTACACCTTC; CDR3aa: CASSLGPTNYGYTF
d_gene: -; j_gene: TRBJ1-1; abundance: -; len: 15; v_gene: TRBV15; CDR3nt: TGTGCCACCAGCAGAGACCCAAGGACAGCCGGTGAAGCTTTCTTT; CDR3aa: CATSRDPRTAGEAFF
d_gene: -; j_gene: TRBJ2-2; abundance: -; len: 14; v_gene: TRBV30; CDR3nt: TGTGCCTGGAGTGCAGGGGTGAGCACCGGGGAGCTGTTTTTT; CDR3aa: CAWSAGVSTGELFF
d_gene: TRBD2; j_gene: TRBJ2-3; abundance: few; len: 17; v_gene: TRBV11-2; CDR3nt: TGTGCCAGCAGCTTAGTGAGGGCGCGGGGGGACTCCGATACGCAGTATTTT; CDR3aa: CASSLVRARGDSDTQYF
d_gene: -; j_gene: TRBJ2-5; abundance: -; len: 16; v_gene: TRBV5-5; CDR3nt: TGTGCCAGCAGCTTGGATGTCGGTCCGGGCCAAGAGACCCAGTACTTC; CDR3aa: CASSLDVGPGQETQYF
d_gene: TRBD1; j_gene: TRBJ2-5; abundance: -; len: 14; v_gene: TRBV28; CDR3nt: TGTGCCAGCAGCCCGGGACAGGGCGGGGAGACCCAGTACTTC; CDR3aa: CASSPGQGGETQYF
d_gene: TRBD1; j_gene: TRBJ2-7; abundance: -; len: 13; v_gene: TRBV4-3; CDR3nt: TGCGCCAGCAGCCAAGGGACAGGAAACGAGCAGTACTTC; CDR3aa: CASSQGTGNEQYF
d_gene: -; j_gene: TRBJ1-4; abundance: once; len: 16; v_gene: TRBV5-1; CDR3nt: TGCGCCAGCAGCCTCACAGGGTCCTCAACTAATGAAAAACTGTTTTTT; CDR3aa: CASSLTGSSTNEKLFF
d_gene: TRBD1; j_gene: TRBJ1-2; abundance: -; len: 14; v_gene: TRBV25-1; CDR3nt: TGTGCCTCGGAGGGCCAGACAGGGGGCTATGGCTACACCTTC; CDR3aa: CASEGQTGGYGYTF
d_gene: -; j_gene: TRBJ1-1; abundance: -; len: 14; v_gene: TRBV27; CDR3nt: TGTGCCAGCAGTTTCCGCCGTGGGGCCCTTGAAGCTTTCTTT; CDR3aa: CASSFRRGALEAFF
d_gene: -; j_gene: TRBJ1-4; abundance: -; len: 15; v_gene: TRBV6-5; CDR3nt: TGTGCCAGCAGTTCTGAGGGAACAGACAAAAAAAAACTGTTTTTT; CDR3aa: CASSSEGTDKKKLFF
d_gene: -; j_gene: TRBJ2-3; abundance: -; len: 15; v_gene: TRBV18; CDR3nt: TGTGCCAGCACGGAGCAGGGCTACCTGACAGATACGCAGTATTTT; CDR3aa: CASTEQGYLTDTQYF
d_gene: TRBD2; j_gene: TRBJ2-2; abundance: -; len: 15; v_gene: TRBV29-1; CDR3nt: TGCAGCGTGTTGATAGGGACTAGTAACACCGGGGAGCTGTTTTTT; CDR3aa: CSVLIGTSNTGELFF
d_gene: -; j_gene: TRBJ1-1; abundance: -; len: 15; v_gene: TRBV7-2; CDR3nt: TGTGCCAGCAGCTCTCCGAATCAGGTCAACACTGAAGCTTTCTTT; CDR3aa: CASSSPNQVNTEAFF
d_gene: TRBD1; j_gene: TRBJ1-4; abundance: few; len: 17; v_gene: TRBV5-1; CDR3nt: TGCGCCAGCAGCCGGGGACAGGGGAGACCAACTAATGAAAAACTGTTTTTT; CDR3aa: CASSRGQGRPTNEKLFF
d_gene: -; j_gene: TRBJ2-5; abundance: -; len: 13; v_gene: TRBV15; CDR3nt: TGTGCCACCGAAAAGGGACTCCAAGAGACCCAGTACTTC; CDR3aa: CATEKGLQETQYF
d_gene: -; j_gene: TRBJ1-2; abundance: -; len: 15; v_gene: TRBV5-6; CDR3nt: TGTGCCAGCAGCTTGGCAATGGCAGCGAACTATGGCTACACCTTC; CDR3aa: CASSLAMAANYGYTF
d_gene: TRBD1; j_gene: TRBJ1-6; abundance: -; len: 15; v_gene: TRBV25-1; CDR3nt: TGTGCCAGCAGCCCAGGGGGTTCCTATAATTCACCCCTCCACTTT; CDR3aa: CASSPGGSYNSPLHF
d_gene: -; j_gene: TRBJ2-5; abundance: -; len: 14; v_gene: TRBV19; CDR3nt: TGTGCCAGTAAGCCTGCGGGTTTACGGGAGACCCAGTACTTC; CDR3aa: CASKPAGLRETQYF
d_gene: TRBD1; j_gene: TRBJ2-4; abundance: -; len: 14; v_gene: TRBV27; CDR3nt: TGTGCCAGCAGTCCGGACAGGGTTAAAAACATTCAGTACTTC; CDR3aa: CASSPDRVKNIQYF
d_gene: TRBD2; j_gene: TRBJ2-1; abundance: -; len: 14; v_gene: TRBV11-2; CDR3nt: TGTGCCAGCAGCTTACCGACTAGCGGGATTGAGCAGTTCTTC; CDR3aa: CASSLPTSGIEQFF
d_gene: TRBD1; j_gene: TRBJ1-4; abundance: -; len: 15; v_gene: TRBV6-5; CDR3nt: TGTGCCAGCAGTTTCCGGGACAGGTTAAATGAAAAACTGTTTTTT; CDR3aa: CASSFRDRLNEKLFF
d_gene: -; j_gene: TRBJ1-5; abundance: -; len: 15; v_gene: TRBV6-5; CDR3nt: TGTGCCAGCAGGCTGAGGATTAATAGCAATCAGCCCCAGCATTTT; CDR3aa: CASRLRINSNQPQHF
d_gene: -; j_gene: TRBJ2-7; abundance: -; len: 13; v_gene: TRBV12-3/TRBV12-4; CDR3nt: TGTGCCAGCAGCTCTCTAGCTTTCTACGAGCAGTACTTC; CDR3aa: CASSSLAFYEQYF
d_gene: TRBD2; j_gene: TRBJ2-2; abundance: -; len: 18; v_gene: TRBV11-3; CDR3nt: TGTGCCAGCAGCCCGGGACTAGCGGGAGGCCCGGACACCGGGGAGCTGTTTTTT; CDR3aa: CASSPGLAGGPDTGELFF
d_gene: TRBD2; j_gene: TRBJ2-7; abundance: -; len: 14; v_gene: TRBV5-4; CDR3nt: TGTGCCAGCAGCTTGGAACTAGCGGACTACGAGCAGTACTTC; CDR3aa: CASSLELADYEQYF
d_gene: -; j_gene: TRBJ1-1; abundance: -; len: 13; v_gene: TRBV9; CDR3nt: TGTGCCAGCAGCGCGATCAGGGGCACTGAAGCTTTCTTT; CDR3aa: CASSAIRGTEAFF